This T cell receptor beta chain was observed in a study of T cells after yellow fever vaccination. One entry per CDR3 protein, called by TCRdb with MiXCR from the 5' RACE reads. Among about 350,000 distinct CDR3 sequences listed, about 4% were seen once. Study-wide points: Compared with primary, the secondary response was weaker and peaked at day 5, not 15.

A few counts support this clonotype. The antigen remains undetermined. The CDR3 consists of 17 residues. The germline CDR1 and CDR2 sequences are SGHVS and FQNEAQ. V gave up 0 bases and J gave up 6 bases, with 18 bases separating them. The rearrangement joins TRBV7-8 to TRBJ1-5; D may be TRBD1 (5 bases). This sequence was found in a young man who received the YFV17D yellow fever vaccine. The specimen was PBMCs, collected 5 days after the yellow fever booster vaccination. CDR3 bases: TGTGCCAGCAGCTTAGCGCGGGATCGGGGCCACCTTCAGCCCCAGCATTTT. It translates to CASSLARDRGHLQPQHF.